This TCR beta chain was recorded in a study of metastatic and nonmetastatic thyroid tumors. Study-level information: Where malignant and benign thyroid patients were concerned, repertoires were compared across blood and tumor or nodule tissue.

Before thyroid surgery, none of the patients had received any treatment. Study-wide findings and caveats: In both blood and tumor samples, TCR beta diversity was reported significantly higher for malignant than benign nodules.

TCRdb reanalyzed the PCR reads via MiXCR. The table lists fewer than 16,000 clones, under 25% of them singletons, with over 7.5% in the top ten. Comment on this clone: Antigen: not known.

V gave up 3 bases and J gave up 3 bases, with 17 bases separating them. The CDR3 loop spans 16 amino acids. Germline V CDR1 and CDR2: DFQATT, SNEGSKA (reference sequence). The clonotype originates from a female donor with papillary thyroid cancer or a benign thyroid nodule (not recorded which). Some clones in this sample may be carry-over from other donors' samples. The chain carries TRBV20-1 and TRBJ2-2, with D possibly matching TRBD2 (5 bases). Sequenced: tumor tissue. The CDR3 DNA sequence: TGCAGTGCTAGCGGGGAAAATCAGACACACACCGGGGAGCTGTTTTTT. The encoded protein is CSASGENQTHTGELFF.